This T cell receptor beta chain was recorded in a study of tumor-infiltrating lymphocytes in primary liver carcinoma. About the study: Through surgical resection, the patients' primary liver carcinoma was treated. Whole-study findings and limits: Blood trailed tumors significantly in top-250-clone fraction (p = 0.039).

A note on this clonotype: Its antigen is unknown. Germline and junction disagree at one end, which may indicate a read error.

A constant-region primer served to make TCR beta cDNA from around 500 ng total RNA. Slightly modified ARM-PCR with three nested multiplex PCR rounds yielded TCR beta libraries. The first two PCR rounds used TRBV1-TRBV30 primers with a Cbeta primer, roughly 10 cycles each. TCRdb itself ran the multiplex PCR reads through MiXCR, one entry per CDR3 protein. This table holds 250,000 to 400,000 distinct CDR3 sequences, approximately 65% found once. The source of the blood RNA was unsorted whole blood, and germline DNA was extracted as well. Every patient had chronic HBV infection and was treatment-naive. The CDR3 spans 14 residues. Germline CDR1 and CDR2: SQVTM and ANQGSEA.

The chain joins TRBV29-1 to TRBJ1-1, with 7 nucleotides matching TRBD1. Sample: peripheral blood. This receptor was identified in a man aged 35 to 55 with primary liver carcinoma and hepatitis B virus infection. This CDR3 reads CSIAGGGLNTGAFF. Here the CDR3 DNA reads TGCAGCATCGCAGGGGGGGGCCTGAACACTGGAGCTTTCTTT.